This T cell receptor (beta chain) was recorded in a study of T cells in Graves' hyperthyroidism and ophthalmopathy. Study-level results: Ophthalmopathy prediction by the model preceded onset by a median approximately six months.

PBMCs were collected from a 10 ml volume of fresh peripheral blood. This clonotype was detected a few times. Its antigen remains unknown. This CDR3 contains 16 residues. Germline V gives CDR1 SGHAT, CDR2 FQNNGV. V trimming: 3 bases; J trimming: 5 bases; junction bases outside the gene matches: 4. Amplification targeted TCR beta CDR3 regions from RNA transcripts. The study used the HTBI primer set for a first-round RT-PCR of the TCR CDR3. MiXCR, run by TCRdb on the multiplex PCR reads, gives a single entry per CDR3 protein. In the table there are roughly 200,000 distinct CDR3 sequences, around 20% of which are singletons.

Sequences were obtained from blood. This clonotype was obtained from a man aged 40-50 years with Graves' hyperthyroidism. V is TRBV11-2 and J is TRBJ2-3, with 14 bases identical to TRBD2. This CDR3 is CASSLGLAGVGDTQYF. Written as DNA, the CDR3 is TGTGCCAGCAGCTTGGGACTAGCGGGGGTGGGAGATACGCAGTATTTT.